The entry below describes one TCR beta chain. Its cognate antigen is unknown. This specimen comes from a study of T cells in Graves' hyperthyroidism and ophthalmopathy. Study-level results: Median prediction lead before ophthalmopathy onset was around seven months with the model. In the analysis, a 13 V-J model separated ophthalmopathy from stable hyperthyroidism. Also found in blood were most expanded thyroid clonotypes above 0.001.

Amplification of TCR beta CDR3 regions used RNA as the template. TCR CDR3 underwent first-round RT-PCR with the HTBI primer set. TCRdb analysed the multiplex PCR reads with MiXCR anew, one entry per CDR3 protein. The data show approximately 600,000 distinct CDR3 sequences, about 14% seen once. V shed 9 bases, J shed 5 bases, and the junction held 14 bases outside the gene matches. From germline, CDR1 is LNHDA and CDR2 SQIVND (reference sequence). This CDR3 has 15 residues. The sequencing sample was made of blood. The sequence came from a young woman with Graves' ophthalmopathy. This chain uses TRBV19 with TRBJ2-5, with TRBD1 matching 8 bases. The CDR3 DNA follows: TGTGCCAGCAGTTTAGGGACAGGTTCTTTGGAGACCCAGTACTTC. Translation gives CASSLGTGSLETQYF.